This entry features one TCR beta chain sequence. Germline and junction disagree at one end, which may indicate a read error. Clones were read by immunoSEQ multiplex PCR, and TCRdb kept only the in-frame ones, dropping some. This table holds some 760,000 clones, approximately 83% found once. CDR1 is MNHNS, CDR2 SASEGT, per germline. CDR3 length: 13 amino acids. These data are taken from a study of shared T cell receptors in the human thymus. The same data also went into a second study, on human thymus T cells.

The chain employs TRBV6-1 and TRBJ2-3; 11 bases fit TRBD2. Specimen: thymocytes. The sequence derives from a girl less than two years old with a congenital heart defect. CDR3: CASSEGSGRGPGF. In DNA form, the CDR3 reads TGTGCCAGCAGTGAGGGTAGCGGGAGGGGCCCCGGTTTT.